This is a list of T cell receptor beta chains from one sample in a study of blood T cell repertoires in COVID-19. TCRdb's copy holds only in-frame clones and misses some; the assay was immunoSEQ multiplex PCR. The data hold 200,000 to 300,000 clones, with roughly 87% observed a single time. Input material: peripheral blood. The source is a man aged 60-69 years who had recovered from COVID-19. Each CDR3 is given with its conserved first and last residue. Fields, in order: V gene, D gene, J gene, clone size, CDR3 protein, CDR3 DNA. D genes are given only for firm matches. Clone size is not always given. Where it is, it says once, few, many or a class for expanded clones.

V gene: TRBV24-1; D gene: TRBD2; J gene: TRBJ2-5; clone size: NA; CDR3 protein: CATSAPGLAGGGETQYF; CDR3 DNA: TGTGCCACCAGTGCCCCGGGACTAGCGGGGGGGGGTGAGACCCAGTACTTC
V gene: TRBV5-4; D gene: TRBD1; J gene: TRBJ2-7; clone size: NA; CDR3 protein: CASSHGQEYEQYF; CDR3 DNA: TGTGCCAGCAGCCACGGACAGGAATACGAGCAGTACTTC
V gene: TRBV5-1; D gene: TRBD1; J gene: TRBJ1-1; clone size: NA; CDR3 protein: CASSLGPGQGMRGTEAFF; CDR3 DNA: TGCGCCAGCAGCTTGGGGCCGGGACAGGGGATGAGAGGAACTGAAGCTTTCTTT
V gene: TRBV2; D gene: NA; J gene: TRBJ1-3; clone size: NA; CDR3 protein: CASRTAGNTIYF; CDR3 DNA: TGTGCCAGCAGGACTGCAGGAAACACCATATATTTT
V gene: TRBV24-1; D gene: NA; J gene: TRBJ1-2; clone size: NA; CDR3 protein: CATRKQDSLEYTF; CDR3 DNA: TGTGCCACCCGAAAACAGGACAGCCTAGAGTACACCTTC
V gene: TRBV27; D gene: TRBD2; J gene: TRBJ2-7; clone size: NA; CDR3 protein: CASSLAGGLEQYF; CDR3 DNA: TGTGCCAGCAGCTTAGCGGGGGGGCTCGAGCAGTACTTC
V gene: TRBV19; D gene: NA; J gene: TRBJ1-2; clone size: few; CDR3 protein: CASSTHRLTYGYTF; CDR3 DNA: TGTGCCAGTAGTACCCATAGATTAACCTATGGCTACACCTTC
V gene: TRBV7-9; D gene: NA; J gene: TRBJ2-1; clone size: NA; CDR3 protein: CASSQRNRDYNEQFF; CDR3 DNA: TGTGCCAGCAGCCAACGGAACAGGGATTACAATGAGCAGTTCTTC
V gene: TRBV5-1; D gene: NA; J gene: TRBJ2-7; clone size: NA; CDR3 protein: CASSFRGGSSYEQYF; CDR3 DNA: TGCGCCAGCAGCTTTCGAGGGGGTAGCTCCTACGAGCAGTACTTC
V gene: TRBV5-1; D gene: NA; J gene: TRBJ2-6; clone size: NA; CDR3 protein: CASSLASSGANVLTF; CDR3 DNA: TGCGCCAGCAGCTTGGCGAGCTCTGGGGCCAACGTCCTGACTTTC
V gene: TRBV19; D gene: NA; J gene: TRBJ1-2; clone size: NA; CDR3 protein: CASSIDGGRGGYTF; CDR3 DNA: TGTGCCAGTAGTATAGATGGCGGACGGGGTGGCTACACCTTC
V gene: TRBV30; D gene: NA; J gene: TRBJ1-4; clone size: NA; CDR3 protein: CAWGRATNEKLFF; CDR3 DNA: TGTGCCTGGGGGCGGGCAACTAATGAAAAACTGTTTTTT
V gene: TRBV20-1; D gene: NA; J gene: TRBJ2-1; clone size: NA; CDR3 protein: CSASSAGASSYNEQFF; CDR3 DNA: TGCAGTGCTAGTTCGGCGGGGGCCAGCTCCTACAATGAGCAGTTCTTC
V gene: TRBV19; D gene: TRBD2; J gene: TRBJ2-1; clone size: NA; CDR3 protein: CASRKTSGVNEQFF; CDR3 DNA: TGTGCCAGTAGAAAGACTAGCGGGGTCAATGAGCAGTTCTTC
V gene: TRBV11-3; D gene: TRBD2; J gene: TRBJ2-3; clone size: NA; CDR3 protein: CASSSRGSGGSDTQYF; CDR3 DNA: TGTGCCAGCAGCTCCCGGGGGAGCGGGGGGTCGGATACGCAGTATTTT
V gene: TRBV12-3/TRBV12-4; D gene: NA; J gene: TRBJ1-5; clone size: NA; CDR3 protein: CASSPSSNQPQHF; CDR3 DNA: TGTGCCAGCAGTCCCAGTAGCAATCAGCCCCAGCATTTT
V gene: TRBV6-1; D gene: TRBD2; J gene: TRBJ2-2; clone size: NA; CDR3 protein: CASSEVGSGASNTGELFF; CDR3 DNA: TGTGCCAGCAGTGAAGTAGGTAGCGGGGCGTCGAACACCGGGGAGCTGTTTTTT
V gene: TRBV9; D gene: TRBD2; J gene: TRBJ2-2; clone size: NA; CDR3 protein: CASSSRDYLGNTGELFF; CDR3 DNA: TGTGCCAGCAGCTCTCGGGACTACCTGGGTAACACCGGGGAGCTGTTTTTT
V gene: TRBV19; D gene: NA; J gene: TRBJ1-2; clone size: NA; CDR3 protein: CASSNIRIQGGSGYTF; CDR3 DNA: TGTGCCAGTAGCAACATCCGCATACAGGGAGGGAGTGGCTACACCTTC
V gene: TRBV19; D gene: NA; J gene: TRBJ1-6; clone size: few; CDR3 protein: CASSIQEEFSYNSPLHF; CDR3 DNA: TGTGCCAGTAGTATACAGGAGGAGTTTTCCTATAATTCACCCCTCCACTTT
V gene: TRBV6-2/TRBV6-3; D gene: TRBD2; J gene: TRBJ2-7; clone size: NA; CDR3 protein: CASSYRGAGAVIYEQYF; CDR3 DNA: TGTGCCAGCAGTTACCGGGGAGCGGGGGCTGTTATATACGAGCAGTACTTC
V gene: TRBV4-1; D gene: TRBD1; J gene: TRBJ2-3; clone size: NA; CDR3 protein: CASSQFMMGQGYTQYF; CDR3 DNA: TGCGCCAGCAGCCAATTTATGATGGGACAGGGTTATACGCAGTATTTT
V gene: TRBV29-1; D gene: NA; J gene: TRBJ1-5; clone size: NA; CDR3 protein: CSTMEGFNQPQHF; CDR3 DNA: TGCAGCACAATGGAGGGGTTCAATCAGCCCCAGCATTTT
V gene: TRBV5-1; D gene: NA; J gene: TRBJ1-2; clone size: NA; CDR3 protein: CASSLAIDGDPRYTF; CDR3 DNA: TGCGCCAGCAGCTTGGCCATAGATGGAGACCCTCGCTACACCTTC
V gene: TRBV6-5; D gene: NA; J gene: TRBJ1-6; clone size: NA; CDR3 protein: CASSNTGLGSPLHF; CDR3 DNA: TGTGCCAGCAGTAACACAGGGCTTGGATCACCCCTCCACTTT
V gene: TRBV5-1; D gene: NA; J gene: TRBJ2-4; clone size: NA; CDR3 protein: CASSLAGGLGDIQYF; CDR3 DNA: TGCGCCAGCAGCTTGGCCGGGGGGCTGGGAGACATTCAGTACTTC
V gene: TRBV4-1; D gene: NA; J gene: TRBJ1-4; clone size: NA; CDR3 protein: CASSQPAGEKLFF; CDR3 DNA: TGCGCCAGCAGCCAGCCGGCGGGTGAAAAACTGTTTTTT
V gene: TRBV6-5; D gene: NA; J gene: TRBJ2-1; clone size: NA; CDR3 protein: CASSRGGRNNEQFF; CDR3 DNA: TGTGCCAGCAGTCGAGGGGGAAGAAACAATGAGCAGTTCTTC
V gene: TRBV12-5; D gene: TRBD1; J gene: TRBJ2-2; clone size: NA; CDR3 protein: CASGPNEGADGELFF; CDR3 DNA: TGTGCTAGTGGGCCCAATGAGGGGGCGGACGGGGAGCTGTTTTTT
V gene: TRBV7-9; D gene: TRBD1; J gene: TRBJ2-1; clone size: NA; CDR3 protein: CASSLTGGERIF; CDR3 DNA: TGTGCCAGCAGCTTGACAGGGGGCGAGCGGATCTTC
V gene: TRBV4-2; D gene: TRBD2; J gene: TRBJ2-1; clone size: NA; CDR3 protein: CASSRELRGGANEQFF; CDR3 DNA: TGTGCCAGCAGCCGAGAACTCCGCGGGGGGGCCAATGAGCAGTTCTTC
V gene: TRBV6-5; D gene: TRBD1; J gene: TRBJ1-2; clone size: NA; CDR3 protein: CASRQTGGGGYTF; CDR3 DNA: TGTGCCAGCAGACAGACAGGGGGGGGAGGCTACACCTTC
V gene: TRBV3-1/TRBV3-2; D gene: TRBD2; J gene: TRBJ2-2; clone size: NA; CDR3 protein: CASSTLAGGPGGELFF; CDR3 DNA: TGTGCCAGCAGCACACTAGCGGGGGGGCCCGGCGGGGAGCTGTTTTTT
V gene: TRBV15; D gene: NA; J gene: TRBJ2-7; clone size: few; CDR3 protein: CATGRGSSYEQYF; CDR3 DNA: TGTGCCACCGGTCGGGGGAGCTCCTACGAGCAGTACTTC
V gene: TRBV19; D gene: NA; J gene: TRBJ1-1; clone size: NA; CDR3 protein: CASSTGQMNTEAFF; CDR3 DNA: TGTGCCAGTAGTACTGGACAGATGAACACTGAAGCTTTCTTT
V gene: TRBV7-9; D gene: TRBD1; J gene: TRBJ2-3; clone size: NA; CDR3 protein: CASRRTGITDTQYF; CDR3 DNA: TGTGCCAGCAGAAGGACAGGGATCACAGATACGCAGTATTTT
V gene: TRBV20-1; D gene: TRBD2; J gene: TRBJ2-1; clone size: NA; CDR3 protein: CSASSLAGVVNEQFF; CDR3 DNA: TGCAGTGCTAGTAGTCTAGCGGGGGTAGTCAATGAGCAGTTCTTC
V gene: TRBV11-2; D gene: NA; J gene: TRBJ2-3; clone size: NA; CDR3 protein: CASSPGWGGTDTQYF; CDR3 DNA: TGTGCCAGCAGCCCAGGTTGGGGGGGCACAGATACGCAGTATTTT
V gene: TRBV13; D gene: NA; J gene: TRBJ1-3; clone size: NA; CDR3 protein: CASSFTGPGNTIYF; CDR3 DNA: TGTGCCAGCAGCTTCACAGGGCCAGGAAACACCATATATTTT
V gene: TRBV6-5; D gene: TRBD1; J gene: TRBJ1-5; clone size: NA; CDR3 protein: CASRPPTGENQPQHF; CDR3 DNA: TGTGCCAGCAGGCCCCCCACAGGGGAAAATCAGCCCCAGCATTTT